This record covers a single T cell receptor (beta chain). The sample belongs to a study of blood T cell repertoires in COVID-19. Germline CDR1 SGHRS, CDR2 YFSETQ. The CDR3 has 16 residues. Trimming took off 4 bases at V and 2 bases at J, with 18 bases between the two ends. Here immunoSEQ multiplex PCR was the method, and the copy in TCRdb shows in-frame clones only, minus some. The sample contains about 390,000 clones, just under 90% of which appear only once. The clonotype originates from a woman aged 45-60 years who had recovered from COVID-19. The sequenced sample was PBMCs or T cells enriched from blood (not recorded which). This rearrangement joins TRBV5-1 to TRBJ2-5, with D perhaps matching TRBD1 (6 bases). The CDR3 DNA follows: TGCGCCAGCAGCCCCGGACAGCTAGCCCTTCAAGAGACCCAGTACTTC. It encodes CASSPGQLALQETQYF.